Sequencing of this TCR beta chain was carried out in a study of preoperative IRX-2 immunotherapy in early breast cancer. The data were produced by immunoSEQ multiplex PCR, yet TCRdb's version contains in-frame clones alone and is incomplete. The sample shows approximately 44,000 clones, 85% to 95% of them seen only once. The CDR3 is 14 residues long. The J segment lost 5 bases and the V segment lost 4 bases, leaving 5 bases of the junction unmatched. Per the germline V gene, CDR1 is SGHRS and CDR2 is YFSETQ. Treatment in this sample: preoperative locoregional IRX-2 cytokine immunotherapy. Samples came from a phase Ib trial of preoperative locoregional IRX-2 cytokine immunotherapy.

The source is a human donor with breast cancer. The sequencing here drew on tumor tissue, taken after IRX-2 immunotherapy. V usage is TRBV5-1 and J usage is TRBJ1-5, with 8 bases matching TRBD1. CDR3: CASSPDRGDQPQHF. The DNA of the CDR3 is TGCGCCAGCAGCCCTGACAGGGGAGATCAGCCCCAGCATTTT.